These 3 T cell receptor beta chains share one sample of origin, sequenced in a study of T cells in pancreatic ductal adenocarcinoma. Selected pancreatic ductal adenocarcinoma patients had undergone surgery without neoadjuvant therapy. Using immunoSEQ multiplex PCR, the repertoire was profiled, and TCRdb retains in-frame clones only, with some absent. Among roughly 100,000 clones listed, 90% to 95% were seen once. Sequencing was carried out using PBMCs. All receptors come from a human donor with pancreatic ductal adenocarcinoma.

V usage is TRBV30 and J usage is TRBJ1-4; D is perhaps TRBD1 (6 bases). The CDR3 length is 14 residues. Germline V lookup: CDR1 GTSNPN, CDR2 SVGIG (reference sequence). V was shortened by 0 bases and J by 7 bases, with 12 bases between the two germline ends. CDR3 sequence reads: CAWSVGTGTEKLFF. CDR3 DNA sequence: TGTGCCTGGAGTGTCGGTACAGGGACTGAAAAACTGTTTTTT.

This clone was seen just once. The genes are TRBV7-6 and TRBJ2-2; 8 nucleotides line up with TRBD2. The CDR3 is 15 residues long. Germline V gene sequence: CDR1 SGHVS, CDR2 FNYEAQ. Trimming at V came to 7 bases and at J to 2 bases, leaving 6 bases not matched to a gene. The CDR3, as DNA: TGTGCCAGCAACCTACTAGCGGCAAACACCGGGGAGCTGTTTTTT. It is translated as CASNLLAANTGELFF.

Here the CDR3 reads CASSSLANNEQFF. The CDR3 DNA is TGTGCCAGCAGCTCACTAGCGAACAATGAGCAGTTCTTC. This rearrangement joins TRBV11-3 to TRBJ2-1, with 7 bases matching TRBD2. From germline, CDR1 is SGHNT and CDR2 YENEEA. Trimming cost V 4 bases and J 5 bases; bases outside gene matches: 2. CDR3 length equals 13 residues.